A selection of T cell receptor beta chains follows, all from one sample in a study of human T cells and chemical hapten exposure. Each CDR3 protein gets one entry after TCRdb re-called the RACE reads with MiXCR. Counted here are about 180,000 distinct CDR3 sequences, 30% occurring once; the ten biggest clones make up approximately 3%. The sample here was whole blood, taken in connection with sensitization to the hapten diphenylcyclopropenone (DPC). These receptors were collected from a woman aged 30 to 39 with alopecia areata. Some clones in this sample may be carry-over from other donors' samples. CDR3s include the opening cysteine and the closing phenylalanine or tryptophan. D genes are given only for firm matches. Size values are once, few and many counts, or a class for expanded clones, and some rows have none.

j_call | clone_size | d_call | v_call | cdr3_aa | cdr3_nt
TRBJ1-2 | - | TRBD1 | TRBV6-5 | CASTLTGQGPNYGYTF | TGTGCCAGCACTCTAACGGGACAGGGGCCCAACTATGGCTACACCTTC
TRBJ1-4 | - | - | TRBV7-2 | CASSNPAGTAEREKLFF | TGTGCCAGCAGCAACCCGGCAGGGACGGCCGAGCGCGAAAAACTGTTTTTT
TRBJ2-1 | - | - | TRBV24-1 | CATSEGGRGNEQFF | TGTGCCACCAGTGAGGGAGGGAGGGGGAATGAGCAGTTCTTC
TRBJ1-4 | few | - | TRBV21-1 | CASSKLQQGSLFF | TGTGCCAGCAGCAAACTGCAGCAGGGATCACTGTTTTTT
TRBJ2-1 | few | - | TRBV6-6 | CASSYWTKTGEQFF | TGTGCCAGCAGTTACTGGACCAAAACTGGTGAGCAGTTCTTC
TRBJ1-3 | - | TRBD1 | TRBV5-1 | CASSLGQAGGNTIYF | TGCGCCAGCAGCCTGGGACAGGCGGGAGGAAACACCATATATTTT
TRBJ1-6 | - | TRBD1 | TRBV20-1 | CSARRQGPSRTYNSPLHF | TGCAGTGCCCGTCGACAGGGGCCCTCCCGGACCTATAATTCACCCCTCCACTTT
TRBJ2-1 | - | - | TRBV28 | CASSFWGASYNEQFF | TGTGCCAGCAGTTTTTGGGGGGCTTCCTACAATGAGCAGTTCTTC
TRBJ2-3 | few | - | TRBV11-1 | CASSSRPDTDTQYF | TGTGCCAGCAGCTCCCGACCGGACACAGATACGCAGTATTTT
TRBJ1-1 | - | TRBD1 | TRBV4-3 | CASSQGSGQGEAFF | TGCGCCAGCAGCCAGGGTTCCGGACAGGGGGAAGCTTTCTTT
TRBJ2-4 | many | TRBD2 | TRBV7-2 | CASSLATSGGPIQYF | TGTGCCAGCAGCTTAGCCACTAGCGGGGGACCCATTCAGTACTTC
TRBJ2-5 | - | TRBD1 | TRBV29-1 | CSVGRGGTGKETQYF | TGCAGCGTTGGCCGAGGGGGGACAGGGAAGGAGACCCAGTACTTC
TRBJ2-3 | once | - | TRBV5-1 | CASILGGDGPHTQYF | TGCGCCAGCATCCTGGGGGGAGATGGGCCCCATACGCAGTATTTT
TRBJ2-7 | few | TRBD2 | TRBV10-2 | CASCLSGLAGLEQYF | TGCGCCAGCTGCCTCTCCGGACTAGCGGGACTCGAGCAGTACTTC
TRBJ2-7 | few | - | TRBV20-1 | CSARGGTAAYEQYF | TGCAGTGCTAGAGGCGGGACAGCAGCCTACGAGCAGTACTTC
TRBJ2-7 | - | - | TRBV7-2 | CASSLTRVYEQYF | TGTGCCAGCAGCTTAACCAGGGTCTACGAGCAGTACTTC
TRBJ2-4 | - | TRBD2 | TRBV4-1 | CASSQDYGTSGKNIQYF | TGCGCCAGCAGCCAAGATTATGGGACTAGCGGGAAAAACATTCAGTACTTC
TRBJ1-1 | - | - | TRBV11-1 | CASSLKDRLNTEAFF | TGTGCCAGCAGCTTAAAGGACAGACTTAACACTGAAGCTTTCTTT
TRBJ1-2 | - | - | TRBV6-5 | CASSYTTSRGDYGYTF | TGTGCCAGCAGTTACACCACGTCGAGAGGTGACTATGGCTACACCTTC
TRBJ2-1 | - | TRBD2 | TRBV9 | CASSVAPGGGVVINEQFF | TGTGCCAGCAGCGTAGCCCCTGGGGGGGGGGTGGTTATCAATGAGCAGTTCTTC
TRBJ2-3 | few | TRBD2 | TRBV12-3/TRBV12-4 | CASSPRGGSTDTQYF | TGTGCCAGCAGTCCGCGGGGGGGGAGCACAGATACGCAGTATTTT
TRBJ2-7 | once | TRBD1 | TRBV27 | CASSIRWQGVPYEQYF | TGTGCCAGCAGTATCCGCTGGCAGGGGGTTCCCTACGAGCAGTACTTC
TRBJ2-1 | - | TRBD2 | TRBV5-6 | CASSPEAGVYNEQFF | TGTGCCAGCAGCCCGGAAGCGGGAGTCTACAATGAGCAGTTCTTC